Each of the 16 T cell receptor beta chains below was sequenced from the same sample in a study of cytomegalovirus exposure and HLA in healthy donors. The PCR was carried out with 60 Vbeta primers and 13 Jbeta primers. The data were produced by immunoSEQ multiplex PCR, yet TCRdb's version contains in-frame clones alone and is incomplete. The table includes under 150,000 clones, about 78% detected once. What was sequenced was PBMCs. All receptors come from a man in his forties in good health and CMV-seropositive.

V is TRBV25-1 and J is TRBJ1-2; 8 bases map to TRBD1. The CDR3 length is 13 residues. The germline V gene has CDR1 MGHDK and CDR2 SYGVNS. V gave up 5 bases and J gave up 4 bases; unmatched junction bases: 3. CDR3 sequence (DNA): TGTGCCAGCAGTAGGACAGGGAGCTATGGCTACACCTTC. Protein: CASSRTGSYGYTF.

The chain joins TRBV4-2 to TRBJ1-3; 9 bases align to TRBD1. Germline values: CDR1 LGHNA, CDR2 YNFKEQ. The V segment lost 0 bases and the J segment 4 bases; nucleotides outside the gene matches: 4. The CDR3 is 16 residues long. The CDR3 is CASSQEGTGFGNTIYF. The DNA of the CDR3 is TGTGCCAGCAGCCAAGAAGGGACAGGGTTCGGAAACACCATATATTTT.

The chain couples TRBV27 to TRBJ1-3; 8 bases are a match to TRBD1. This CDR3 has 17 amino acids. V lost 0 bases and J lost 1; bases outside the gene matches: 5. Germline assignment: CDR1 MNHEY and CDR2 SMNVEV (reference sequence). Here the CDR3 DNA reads TGTGCCAGCAGTTTATCTGCAGGGGGCGAGTCTGGAAACACCATATATTTT. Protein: CASSLSAGGESGNTIYF.

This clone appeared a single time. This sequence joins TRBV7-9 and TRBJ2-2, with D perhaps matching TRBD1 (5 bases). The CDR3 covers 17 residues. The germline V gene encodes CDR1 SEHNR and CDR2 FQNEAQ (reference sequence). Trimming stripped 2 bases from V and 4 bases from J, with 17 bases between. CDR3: CASSLRRTPKTTGELFF. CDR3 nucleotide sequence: TGTGCCAGCAGCTTAAGAAGGACACCGAAGACCACCGGGGAGCTGTTTTTT.

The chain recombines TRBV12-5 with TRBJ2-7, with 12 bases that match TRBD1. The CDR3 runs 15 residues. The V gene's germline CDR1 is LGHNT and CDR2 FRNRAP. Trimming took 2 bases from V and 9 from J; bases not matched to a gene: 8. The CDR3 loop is CASGLYGTGGAWQYF. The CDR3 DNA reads TGTGCTAGTGGTTTGTATGGGACAGGGGGCGCATGGCAGTACTTC.

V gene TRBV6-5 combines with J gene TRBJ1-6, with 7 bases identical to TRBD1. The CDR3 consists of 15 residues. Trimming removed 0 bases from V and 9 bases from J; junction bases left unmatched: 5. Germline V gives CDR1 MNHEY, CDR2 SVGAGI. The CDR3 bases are TGTGCCAGCAGTTACTCGGGACAGAAGGGTTCACCCCTCCACTTT. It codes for CASSYSGQKGSPLHF.

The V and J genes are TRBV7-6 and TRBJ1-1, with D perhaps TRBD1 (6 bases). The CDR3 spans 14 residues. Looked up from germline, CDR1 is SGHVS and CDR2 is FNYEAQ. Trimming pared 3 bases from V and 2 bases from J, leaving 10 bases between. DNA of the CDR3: TGTGCCAGCAGCTTTTCCAGGGGAAACACTGAAGCTTTCTTT. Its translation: CASSFSRGNTEAFF.

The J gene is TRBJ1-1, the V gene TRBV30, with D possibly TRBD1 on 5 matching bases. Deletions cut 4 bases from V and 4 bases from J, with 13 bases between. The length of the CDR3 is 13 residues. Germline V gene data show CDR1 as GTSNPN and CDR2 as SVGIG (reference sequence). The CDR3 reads CAWKLGGSTEAFF. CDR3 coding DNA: TGTGCCTGGAAGCTGGGGGGTTCCACTGAAGCTTTCTTT.

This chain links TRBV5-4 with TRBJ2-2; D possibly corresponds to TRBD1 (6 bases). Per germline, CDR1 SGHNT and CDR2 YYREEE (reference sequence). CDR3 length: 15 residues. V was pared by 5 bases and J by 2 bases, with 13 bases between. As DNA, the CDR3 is TGTGCCAGCAGAGCCCGGGACACTAACACCGGGGAGCTGTTTTTT. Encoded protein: CASRARDTNTGELFF. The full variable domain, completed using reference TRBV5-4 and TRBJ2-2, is ETGVTQSPTHLIKTRGQQVTLRCSSQSGHNTVSWYQQALGQGPQFIFQYYREEENGRGNFPPRFSGLQFPNYSSELNVNALELDDSALYLCASRARDTNTGELFFGEGSRLTVL.

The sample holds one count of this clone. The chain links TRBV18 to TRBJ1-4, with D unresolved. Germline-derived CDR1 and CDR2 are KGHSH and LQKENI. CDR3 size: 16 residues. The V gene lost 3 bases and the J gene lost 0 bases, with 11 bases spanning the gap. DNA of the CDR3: TGTGCCAGCTCACCCCAGGCCACCGCAACTAATGAAAAACTGTTTTTT. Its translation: CASSPQATATNEKLFF. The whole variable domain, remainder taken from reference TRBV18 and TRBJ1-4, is NAGVMQNPRHLVRRRGQEARLRCSPMKGHSHVYWYRQLPEEGLKFMVYLQKENIIDESGMPKERFSAEFPKEGPSILRIQQVVRGDSAAYFCASSPQATATNEKLFFGSGTQLSVL.

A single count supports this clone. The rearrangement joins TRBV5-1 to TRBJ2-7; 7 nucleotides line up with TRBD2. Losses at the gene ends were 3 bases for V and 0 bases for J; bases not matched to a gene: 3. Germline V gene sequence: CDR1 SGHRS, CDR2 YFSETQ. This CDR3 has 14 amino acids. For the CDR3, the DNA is TGCGCCAGCAGCTCTAGCGGCAGCTCCTACGAGCAGTACTTC. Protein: CASSSSGSSYEQYF. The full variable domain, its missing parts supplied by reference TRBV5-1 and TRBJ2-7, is KAGVTQTPRYLIKTRGQQVTLSCSPISGHRSVSWYQQTPGQGLQFLFEYFSETQRNKGNFPGRFSGRQFSNSRSEMNVSTLELGDSALYLCASSSSGSSYEQYFGPGTRLTVT.

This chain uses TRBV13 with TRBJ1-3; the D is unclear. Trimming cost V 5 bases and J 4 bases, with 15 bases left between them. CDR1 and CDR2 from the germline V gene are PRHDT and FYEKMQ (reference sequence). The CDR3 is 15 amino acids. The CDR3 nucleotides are TGTGCCAGCAGCCGCAGGCCCCTTGAAGGAAACACCATATATTTT. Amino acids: CASSRRPLEGNTIYF.

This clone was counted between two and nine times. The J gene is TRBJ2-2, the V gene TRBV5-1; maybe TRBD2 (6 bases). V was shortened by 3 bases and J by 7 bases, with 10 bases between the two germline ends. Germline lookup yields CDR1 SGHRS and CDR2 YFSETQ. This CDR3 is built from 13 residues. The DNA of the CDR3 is TGCGCCAGCAGCTCGGGACTTTTCGGGGAGCTGTTTTTT. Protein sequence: CASSSGLFGELFF. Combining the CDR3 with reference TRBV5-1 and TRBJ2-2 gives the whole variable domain KAGVTQTPRYLIKTRGQQVTLSCSPISGHRSVSWYQQTPGQGLQFLFEYFSETQRNKGNFPGRFSGRQFSNSRSEMNVSTLELGDSALYLCASSSGLFGELFFGEGSRLTVL.

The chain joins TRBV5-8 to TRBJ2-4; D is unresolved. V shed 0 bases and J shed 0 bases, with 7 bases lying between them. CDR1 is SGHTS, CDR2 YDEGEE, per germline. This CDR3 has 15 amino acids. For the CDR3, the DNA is TGTGCCAGCAGCTTGGGGAGAGTAGCCAAAAACATTCAGTACTTC. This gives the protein CASSLGRVAKNIQYF.

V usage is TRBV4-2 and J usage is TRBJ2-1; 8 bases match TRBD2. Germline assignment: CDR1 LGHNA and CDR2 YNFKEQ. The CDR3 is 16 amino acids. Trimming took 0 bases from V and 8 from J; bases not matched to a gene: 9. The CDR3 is CASSQDLSGSRDEQFF. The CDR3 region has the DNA TGTGCCAGCAGCCAAGATTTGAGCGGGAGTAGGGATGAGCAGTTCTTC.

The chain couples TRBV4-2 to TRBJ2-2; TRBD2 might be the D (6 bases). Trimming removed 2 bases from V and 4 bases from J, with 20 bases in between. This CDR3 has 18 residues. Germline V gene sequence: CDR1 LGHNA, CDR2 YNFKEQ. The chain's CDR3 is CASSQLTMGGGRTGELFF. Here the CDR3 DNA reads TGTGCCAGCAGCCAACTCACCATGGGGGGAGGACGCACCGGGGAGCTGTTTTTT.